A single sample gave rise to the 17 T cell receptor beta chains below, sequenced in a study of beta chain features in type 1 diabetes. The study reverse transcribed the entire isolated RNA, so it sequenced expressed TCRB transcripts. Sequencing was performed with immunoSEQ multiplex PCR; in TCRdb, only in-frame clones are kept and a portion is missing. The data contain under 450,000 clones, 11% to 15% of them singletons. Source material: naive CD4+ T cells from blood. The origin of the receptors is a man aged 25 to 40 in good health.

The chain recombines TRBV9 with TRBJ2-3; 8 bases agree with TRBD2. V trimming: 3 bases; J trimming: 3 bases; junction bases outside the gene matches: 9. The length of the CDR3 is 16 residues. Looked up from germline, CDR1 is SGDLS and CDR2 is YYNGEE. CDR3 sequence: CASSETSGVFTDTQYF. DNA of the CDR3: TGTGCCAGCAGCGAAACTAGCGGAGTCTTTACAGATACGCAGTATTTT.

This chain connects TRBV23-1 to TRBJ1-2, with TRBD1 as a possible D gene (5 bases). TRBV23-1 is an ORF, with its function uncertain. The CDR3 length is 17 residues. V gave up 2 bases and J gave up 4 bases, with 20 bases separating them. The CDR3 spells CASSQPKVRVRGYGYTF. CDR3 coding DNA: TGCGCCAGCAGTCAACCTAAAGTGAGGGTGAGGGGCTATGGCTACACCTTC.

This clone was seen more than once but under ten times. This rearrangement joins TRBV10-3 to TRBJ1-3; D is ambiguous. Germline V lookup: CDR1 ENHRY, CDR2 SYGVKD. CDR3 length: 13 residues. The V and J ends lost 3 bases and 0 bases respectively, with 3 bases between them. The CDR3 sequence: CAISDSSGNTIYF. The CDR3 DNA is TGTGCCATCAGTGACAGCTCTGGAAACACCATATATTTT.

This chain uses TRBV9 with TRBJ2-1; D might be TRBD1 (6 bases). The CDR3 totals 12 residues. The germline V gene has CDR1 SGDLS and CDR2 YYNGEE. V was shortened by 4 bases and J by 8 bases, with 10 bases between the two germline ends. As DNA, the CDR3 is TGTGCCAGCAGCTCAGGGGAGCATGAGCAGTTCTTC. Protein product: CASSSGEHEQFF.

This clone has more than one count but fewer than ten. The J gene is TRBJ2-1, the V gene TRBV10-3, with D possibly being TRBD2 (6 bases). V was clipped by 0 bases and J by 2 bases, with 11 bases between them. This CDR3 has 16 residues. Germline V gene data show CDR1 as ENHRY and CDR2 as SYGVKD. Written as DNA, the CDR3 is TGTGCCATCAGTGAGTCCGCGGGACTCACCTACAATGAGCAGTTCTTC. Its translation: CAISESAGLTYNEQFF.

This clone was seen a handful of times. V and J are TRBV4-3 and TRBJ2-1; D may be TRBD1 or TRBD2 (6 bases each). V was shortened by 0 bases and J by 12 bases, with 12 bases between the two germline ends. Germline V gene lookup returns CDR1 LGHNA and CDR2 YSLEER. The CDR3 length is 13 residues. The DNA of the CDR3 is TGCGCCAGCAGCCAAGATCGGGAGACAGGGCAGTTCTTC. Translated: CASSQDRETGQFF.

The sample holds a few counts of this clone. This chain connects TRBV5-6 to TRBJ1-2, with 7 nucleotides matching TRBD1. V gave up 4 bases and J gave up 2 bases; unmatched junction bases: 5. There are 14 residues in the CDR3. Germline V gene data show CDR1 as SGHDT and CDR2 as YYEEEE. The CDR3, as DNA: TGTGCCAGCAGCACGACAGGGCCCAACTATGGCTACACCTTC. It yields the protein CASSTTGPNYGYTF.

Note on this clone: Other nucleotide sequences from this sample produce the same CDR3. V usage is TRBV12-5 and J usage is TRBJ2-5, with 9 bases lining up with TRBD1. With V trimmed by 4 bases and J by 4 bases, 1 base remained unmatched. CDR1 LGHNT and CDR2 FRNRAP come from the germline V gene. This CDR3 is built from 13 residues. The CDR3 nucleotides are TGTGCTAGTGGTTCGACAGGGGGAGAGACCCAGTACTTC. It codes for CASGSTGGETQYF.

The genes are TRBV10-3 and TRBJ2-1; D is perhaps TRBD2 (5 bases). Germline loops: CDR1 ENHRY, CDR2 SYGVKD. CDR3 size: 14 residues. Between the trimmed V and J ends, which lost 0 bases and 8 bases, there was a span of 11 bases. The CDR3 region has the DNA TGTGCCATCAGTGAGTCTGTAGCGAGCGATGAGCAGTTCTTC. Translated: CAISESVASDEQFF.

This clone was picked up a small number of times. CDR3 region: CASSIYGTGANYGYTF. In DNA, the CDR3 is TGTGCCAGTAGTATTTACGGGACAGGGGCAAACTATGGCTACACCTTC. The V and J genes are TRBV19 and TRBJ1-2, with TRBD1 matching over 10 bases. The CDR3 contains 16 residues. V lost 3 bases to trimming and J lost 2 bases; unmatched junction nucleotides: 6. The germline gives CDR1 LNHDA, CDR2 SQIVND (reference sequence). Supplemented by reference TRBV19 and TRBJ1-2, the full variable domain reads DGGITQSPKYLFRKEGQNVTLSCEQNLNHDAMYWYRQDPGQGLRLIYYSQIVNDFQKGDIAEGYSVSREKKESFPLTVTSAQKNPTAFYLCASSIYGTGANYGYTFGSGTRLTVV.

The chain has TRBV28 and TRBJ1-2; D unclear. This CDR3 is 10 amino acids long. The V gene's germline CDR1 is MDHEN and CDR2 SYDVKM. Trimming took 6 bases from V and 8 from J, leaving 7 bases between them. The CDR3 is CASSRLGYTF. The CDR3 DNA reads TGTGCCAGCAGCCGTCTGGGCTACACCTTC.

In DNA form, the CDR3 reads TGTGCCACCAGCAGGGGTTCAGATGAGCAGTTCTTC. It specifies CATSRGSDEQFF. The chain combines TRBV15 with TRBJ2-1; D is ambiguous. The CDR3 totals 12 residues. Germline V gene lookup returns CDR1 LNHNV and CDR2 YYDKDF (reference sequence). The V end was cut by 3 bases, the J end by 8 bases, with 8 bases between. The whole variable domain, remainder taken from reference TRBV15 and TRBJ2-1, is DAMVIQNPRYQVTQFGKPVTLSCSQTLNHNVMYWYQQKSSQAPKLLFHYYDKDFNNEADTPDNFQSRRPNTSFCFLDIRSPGLGDTAMYLCATSRGSDEQFFGPGTRLTVL.

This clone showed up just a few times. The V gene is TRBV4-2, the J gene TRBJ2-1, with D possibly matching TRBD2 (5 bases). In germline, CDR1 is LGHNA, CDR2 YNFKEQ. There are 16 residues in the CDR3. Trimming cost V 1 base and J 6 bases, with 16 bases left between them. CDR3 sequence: CASSQGIRESGNEQFF. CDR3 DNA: TGTGCCAGCAGCCAAGGTATTCGGGAAAGTGGCAATGAGCAGTTCTTC.

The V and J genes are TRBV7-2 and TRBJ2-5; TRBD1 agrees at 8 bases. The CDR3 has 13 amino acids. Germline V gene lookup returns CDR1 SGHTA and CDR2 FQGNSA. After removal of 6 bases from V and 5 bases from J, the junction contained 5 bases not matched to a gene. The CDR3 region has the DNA TGTGCCAGCAGGGTGACAGGGGTGGAGACCCAGTACTTC. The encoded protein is CASRVTGVETQYF. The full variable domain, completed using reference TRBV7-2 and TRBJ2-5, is GAGVSQSPSNKVTEKGKDVELRCDPISGHTALYWYRQSLGQGLEFLIYFQGNSAPDKSGLPSDRFSAERTGGSVSTLTIQRTQQEDSAVYLCASRVTGVETQYFGPGTRLLVL.

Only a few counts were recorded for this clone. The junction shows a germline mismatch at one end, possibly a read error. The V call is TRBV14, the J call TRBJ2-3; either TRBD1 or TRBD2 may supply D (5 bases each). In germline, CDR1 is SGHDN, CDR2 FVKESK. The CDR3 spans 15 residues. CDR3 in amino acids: CASSQVGRNTDTQYF. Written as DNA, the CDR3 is TGTGCCAGCAGTCAAGTGGGACGCAACACAGATACGCAGTATTTT.

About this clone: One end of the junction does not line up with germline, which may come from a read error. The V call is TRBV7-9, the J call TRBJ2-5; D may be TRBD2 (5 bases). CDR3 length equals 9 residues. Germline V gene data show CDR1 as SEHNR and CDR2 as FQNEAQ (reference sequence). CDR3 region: CASSPNGDF. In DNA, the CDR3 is TGTGCCAGCAGCCCTAACGGGGACTTC.

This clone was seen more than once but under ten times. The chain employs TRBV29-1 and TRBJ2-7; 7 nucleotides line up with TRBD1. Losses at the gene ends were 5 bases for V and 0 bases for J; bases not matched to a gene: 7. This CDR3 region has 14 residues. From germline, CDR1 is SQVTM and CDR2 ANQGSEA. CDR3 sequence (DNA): TGCAGCGTTAAGTCGTACAGGGGCTCCTACGAGCAGTACTTC. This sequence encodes CSVKSYRGSYEQYF.